This TCR beta chain was recorded in a study of cytomegalovirus exposure and HLA in healthy donors. Use of 60 Vbeta and 13 Jbeta primers characterized the PCR. Profiled with immunoSEQ multiplex PCR; TCRdb holds only in-frame clones, not every one. In the table there are some 150,000 clones, around 78% of which are singletons. The CDR3 is 15 amino acids. The germline gives CDR1 MDHEN, CDR2 SYDVKM. The germline V and J ends were trimmed by 5 bases and 3 bases, with 11 bases remaining between them. This TCR derives from a female donor in good health and CMV-seropositive. The sample comprised PBMCs. The gene calls are TRBV28 and TRBJ1-6; D might be TRBD1 (6 bases). CDR3 sequence (DNA): TGTGCCAGCAGTCTCGGGACACTCTATAATTCACCCCTCCACTTT. It translates to CASSLGTLYNSPLHF. Combining the CDR3 with reference TRBV28 and TRBJ1-6 gives the whole variable domain DVKVTQSSRYLVKRTGEKVFLECVQDMDHENMFWYRQDPGLGLRLIYFSYDVKMKEKGDIPEGYSVSREKKERFSLILESASTNQTSMYLCASSLGTLYNSPLHFGNGTRLTVT.